Following are 23 T cell receptor beta chains from one sample sequenced in a study of blood T cell repertoires in COVID-19. Profiled with immunoSEQ multiplex PCR; TCRdb holds only in-frame clones, not every one. The sample lists about half a million clones, roughly nine tenths occurring once. Sequencing was done on a sample of peripheral blood. These receptors all stem from a man aged 18 to 30 with COVID-19, enrolled during active disease.

The chain employs TRBV19 and TRBJ1-2, with D perhaps TRBD1 (6 bases). V lost 2 bases to trimming and J lost 6 bases, with 16 bases between them. Germline CDR1 is LNHDA and CDR2 is SQIVND (reference sequence). CDR3 length: 15 residues. CDR3 amino acids: CASSIKGRGADGYTF. For the CDR3, the DNA is TGTGCCAGTAGTATAAAGGGGCGGGGGGCGGATGGCTACACCTTC.

This chain uses TRBV2 with TRBJ1-3; 11 bases are shared with TRBD1. CDR1 SNHLY and CDR2 FYNNEI come from the germline V gene. The length of the CDR3 is 16 residues. The V and J ends lost 6 bases and 0 bases, in that order; junction bases with no gene match: 4. Here the CDR3 DNA reads TGTGCCAGCAGCCCCGGGACAGGGGGCTCTGGAAACACCATATATTTT. Its protein is CASSPGTGGSGNTIYF.

The V and J genes are TRBV7-9 and TRBJ2-1; perhaps TRBD2 as D (5 bases). V lost 1 base and J lost 9, with 22 bases in between. Germline lookup yields CDR1 SEHNR and CDR2 FQNEAQ (reference sequence). This CDR3 contains 17 residues. In DNA form, the CDR3 reads TGTGCCAGCAGCTTAGAATCCGGACTCCAAGAGATTGTTGAGCAGTTCTTC. It specifies CASSLESGLQEIVEQFF.

V usage is TRBV5-1 and J usage is TRBJ2-3; the D gene is possibly TRBD2 (5 bases). Looked up from germline, CDR1 is SGHRS and CDR2 is YFSETQ. V lost 2 bases, J lost 2 bases, and 12 bases lay in between. CDR3 size: 15 residues. CDR3 bases: TGCGCCAGCAGCTTTGAGGGCCGAATCACAGATACGCAGTATTTT. Protein sequence: CASSFEGRITDTQYF.

V gene TRBV19 combines with J gene TRBJ2-3; the match to TRBD2 covers 14 bases. The CDR3 runs to 16 residues. CDR1 and CDR2 from the germline V gene are LNHDA and SQIVND (reference sequence). Germline trimming cut 9 bases from V and 3 bases from J; bases unmatched to any gene: 8. The CDR3 loop is CASQQRTSGRTDTQYF. The CDR3 DNA follows: TGTGCCAGCCAACAAAGGACTAGCGGGAGGACAGATACGCAGTATTTT.

This clone has only one observation. V usage is TRBV7-9 and J usage is TRBJ1-1; D gene ambiguous. Trimming shortened V by 11 bases and J by 7 bases, and 23 bases separated the two germline ends. Germline CDR1 SEHNR, CDR2 FQNEAQ (reference sequence). CDR3 length equals 14 residues. Here the CDR3 DNA reads TGTGCCGGCGCCGATGGCGCAGGCACCCTTGAAGCTTTCTTT. Translation gives CAGADGAGTLEAFF.

This rearrangement joins TRBV11-3 to TRBJ1-1, with 11 bases lining up with TRBD1. Germline V lookup: CDR1 SGHNT, CDR2 YENEEA. CDR3 length: 15 amino acids. V was clipped by 1 base and J by 5 bases; unmatched bases: 3. The CDR3: CASSLGGTGGTEAFF. CDR3 DNA sequence: TGTGCCAGCAGCTTAGGTGGGACAGGGGGGACTGAAGCTTTCTTT.

This clone was counted once. The chain has TRBV7-9 and TRBJ2-3; the match to TRBD2 covers 7 bases. Germline V gives CDR1 SEHNR, CDR2 FQNEAQ (reference sequence). V gave up 5 bases and J gave up 2 bases; unmatched junction bases: 4. This CDR3 has 14 amino acids. The CDR3 is CASSIGTITDTQYF. The CDR3 DNA reads TGTGCCAGCAGCATCGGGACTATCACAGATACGCAGTATTTT. Based on the CDR3 plus reference TRBV7-9 and TRBJ2-3, the full variable domain is DTGVSQNPRHKITKRGQNVTFRCDPISEHNRLYWYRQTLGQGPEFLTYFQNEAQLEKSRLLSDRFSAERPKGSFSTLEIQRTEQGDSAMYLCASSIGTITDTQYFGPGTRLTVL.

The CDR3 coding sequence is TGTGCCAGTAGTATATCGACTAGCCGGGAGACCCAGTACTTC. Translation: CASSISTSRETQYF. The genes are TRBV19 and TRBJ2-5; 7 bases map to TRBD2. This CDR3 comprises 14 residues. Germline values: CDR1 LNHDA, CDR2 SQIVND (reference sequence). Trimming at V came to 2 bases and at J to 5 bases, leaving 5 bases not matched to a gene.

Here the CDR3 reads CAWRPAQATSGSEYNEQFF. CDR3 coding DNA: TGTGCCTGGAGGCCAGCACAGGCTACTAGCGGGAGTGAGTACAATGAGCAGTTCTTC. The chain carries TRBV30 and TRBJ2-1; 11 bases align to TRBD2. CDR1 and CDR2 (germline): GTSNPN, SVGIG (reference sequence). The length of the CDR3 is 19 residues. The V and J ends lost 3 bases and 4 bases, in that order; junction bases with no gene match: 17.

V and J are TRBV6-5 and TRBJ2-5; TRBD2 agrees at 9 bases. CDR3 size: 15 residues. J lost 6 bases, V lost 6 bases, and 11 bases had no gene match. The germline CDR1 and CDR2 sequences are MNHEY and SVGAGI. CDR3 sequence reads: CASRDTGTSLQTQYF. The DNA for the CDR3 is TGTGCCAGCAGGGACACCGGGACTAGCTTGCAGACCCAGTACTTC.

The CDR3, as DNA: TGTGCCAGCAGCTTACTTTCCGGGGATACGCAGTATTTT. Encoded protein: CASSLLSGDTQYF. The V gene is TRBV5-6, the J gene TRBJ2-3; D uncertain. This CDR3 region has 13 residues. Germline V gene sequence: CDR1 SGHDT, CDR2 YYEEEE. Trimming left V 2 bases short and J 6 bases short, with 10 bases between.

The chain combines TRBV19 with TRBJ1-4, with 7 bases matching TRBD1. The V and J ends lost 5 bases and 4 bases, in that order; junction bases with no gene match: 7. This CDR3 spans 15 amino acids. Germline values: CDR1 LNHDA, CDR2 SQIVND (reference sequence). CDR3 nucleotide sequence: TGTGCCAGTAGTGTACAGGGGTTGAATAATGAAAAACTGTTTTTT. Translating gives CASSVQGLNNEKLFF.

The chain combines TRBV15 with TRBJ1-5; D call uncertain. The V gene's germline CDR1 is LNHNV and CDR2 YYDKDF (reference sequence). The ends were cut back, 3 bases at V and 0 bases at J, with 9 bases in the middle. This CDR3 is built from 15 residues. CDR3 nucleotide sequence: TGTGCCACCAGCAGGAGCGAGTATAGCAATCAGCCCCAGCATTTT. Its protein is CATSRSEYSNQPQHF.

The chain carries TRBV10-1 and TRBJ2-1; TRBD2 might be the D (6 bases). Germline V CDR1 and CDR2: WNHNN, SYGVQD (reference sequence). The length of the CDR3 is 15 residues. Trimming removed 4 bases at V and 2 bases at J, with 12 bases between. The CDR3 loop is CASSAGTYTYNEQFF. As DNA, the CDR3 is TGCGCCAGCAGTGCCGGGACTTATACCTACAATGAGCAGTTCTTC.

This rearrangement joins TRBV5-1 to TRBJ1-4; TRBD1 matches at 12 bases. V was clipped by 4 bases and J by 6 bases; unmatched bases: 4. CDR3 size: 15 residues. In germline, CDR1 is SGHRS, CDR2 YFSETQ. CDR3 residues: CASSGGQGADEKLFF. CDR3 coding DNA: TGCGCCAGCAGCGGGGGACAGGGGGCGGATGAAAAACTGTTTTTT.

The V call is TRBV4-1, the J call TRBJ2-4, with TRBD1 identical over 7 bases. J was trimmed by 0 bases and V by 3 bases; bases with no gene match: 2. CDR3 length: 15 residues. The germline V gene encodes CDR1 MGHRA and CDR2 YSYEKL. Here the CDR3 reads CASSQRGLAKNIQYF. In DNA form, the CDR3 reads TGCGCCAGCAGCCAGAGGGGGCTAGCCAAAAACATTCAGTACTTC.

The V and J genes are TRBV5-1 and TRBJ2-7; 7 positions match TRBD2. V was clipped by 9 bases and J by 3 bases; unmatched bases: 9. This CDR3 is built from 13 residues. Germline V gene data show CDR1 as SGHRS and CDR2 as YFSETQ. DNA of the CDR3: TGCGCCACCCGCGGGGGAGATCTCTACGAGCAGTACTTC. Its translation is CATRGGDLYEQYF.

This clone came up once. The rearrangement joins TRBV7-9 to TRBJ2-7; D may be TRBD1 (6 bases). Trimming took off 0 bases at V and 0 bases at J, with 12 bases between the two ends. Per germline, CDR1 SEHNR and CDR2 FQNEAQ (reference sequence). The CDR3 loop spans 16 amino acids. CDR3 amino acids: CASSLARRTDSYEQYF. The CDR3 nucleotides read TGTGCCAGCAGCTTAGCGAGGAGGACAGACTCCTACGAGCAGTACTTC.

This clone came up once. The V call is TRBV28, the J call TRBJ1-2; D not resolved. Between the trimmed V and J ends, which lost 11 bases and 1 base, there was a span of 14 bases. The germline gives CDR1 MDHEN, CDR2 SYDVKM. This CDR3 contains 13 residues. The CDR3 DNA reads TGTGCCGCTAGACCCCCTCTTAACTATGGCTACACCTTC. This gives the protein CAARPPLNYGYTF.

A single count supports this clone. This chain connects TRBV5-6 to TRBJ1-5, with D possibly matching TRBD1 (6 bases). V lost 4 bases and J 5 bases, leaving 16 bases between the germline ends. Per germline, CDR1 SGHDT and CDR2 YYEEEE. The CDR3 sequence is 15 residues long. CDR3 loop: CASSHRAGGDQPQHF. Written as DNA, the CDR3 is TGTGCCAGCAGCCACAGGGCGGGGGGGGATCAGCCCCAGCATTTT.

The genes are TRBV10-3 and TRBJ2-5; D might be TRBD2 (6 bases). The CDR3 extends over 13 amino acids. With 7 bases removed from V and 10 bases from J, the gap between germline ends came to 19 bases. Looked up from germline, CDR1 is ENHRY and CDR2 is SYGVKD. The CDR3, as DNA: TGTGCCATCACCGAGGTACTCGGGGAGGACCAGTACTTC. Its translation is CAITEVLGEDQYF.

The chain is built from TRBV13 and TRBJ2-7; 16 positions match TRBD2. The CDR3 contains 16 residues. J was trimmed by 2 bases and V by 5 bases; bases with no gene match: 3. CDR1 and CDR2 (germline): PRHDT, FYEKMQ (reference sequence). CDR3 sequence: CASSLGTSGRAYEQYF. The CDR3 bases are TGTGCCAGCAGCCTTGGGACTAGCGGGAGGGCCTACGAGCAGTACTTC.